The clone carrying this T cell receptor (beta chain) has just a few counts. Its antigen is not known. As the method for making TCR beta libraries, quantitative 5'-RACE with molecular barcodes was used. MiXCR, run by TCRdb on the 5' RACE reads, gives a single entry per CDR3 protein. The sample contains some 200,000 distinct CDR3 sequences, roughly 13% of which appear only once. CDR1 is MGHRA and CDR2 is YSYEKL in the germline V gene. The CDR3 contains 16 residues. V was clipped by 0 bases and J by 4 bases, with 14 bases between them. The data belong to a study of CD8 T cells in ankylosing spondylitis. Study-level findings and limits: Clones linked to disease were reported to show significant enrichment in matched ankylosing spondylitis synovial fluid.

The rearrangement links TRBV4-1 to TRBJ2-3, with D possibly being TRBD2 (7 bases). The source material was blood, either unsorted or a sorted T cell fraction (not recorded which). The TCR originated in a male donor with ankylosing spondylitis or in good health (not recorded which). The CDR3 sequence is CASSQDPGGKADTQYF. CDR3 nucleotide sequence: TGCGCCAGCAGCCAAGACCCGGGGGGCAAGGCAGATACGCAGTATTTT.